This T cell receptor (beta chain) was captured in a study of cytomegalovirus exposure and HLA in healthy donors. The assay was immunoSEQ multiplex PCR, and TCRdb's table has in-frame clones only and misses some. The sample gives fewer than 120,000 clones, 88% of which show up once; 1.4% to 1.5% is in the top ten. With respect to this clone: Its target is unknown.

The CDR3 totals 15 residues. CDR1 is GTSNPN, CDR2 SVGIG, per germline (reference sequence). V gave up 1 base and J gave up 6 bases; unmatched junction bases: 11. Study-level findings and limits: Published work reported that the classifier diagnosed cytomegalovirus status with high specificity and sensitivity. In the 100 to 150 validation repertoires, just under 95% of cluster scores exceeded 0, per a later analysis. Among the CMV-associated chains, a few were confirmed in vitro as specific for CMV antigens. TCR sequences were mostly rare, though some public TCRs occurred in many donors.

This TCR was recovered from a woman under 40 in good health and CMV-seropositive. J is TRBJ1-1 and V is TRBV30; 7 nucleotides agree with TRBD1. Sequencing was performed on PBMCs. CDR3 protein: CAWSGGDSSSAEAFF. DNA for the CDR3: TGTGCCTGGAGTGGAGGGGACAGCTCTTCCGCTGAAGCTTTCTTT.